The 3 T cell receptor beta chains below come from one sample, sequenced in a study of response to subunit inactivated influenza vaccine. Each CDR3 protein gets one entry after TCRdb re-called the RT-PCR reads with MiXCR. This table holds 550,000 to 600,000 distinct CDR3 sequences, about an eighth found once. The sequenced sample was PBMCs from blood, obtained on the day of vaccination. The receptors were gathered from a man in his fifties who received an inactivated influenza vaccine.

The table lists this clonotype with many counts. The V and J genes are TRBV28 and TRBJ2-3, with D possibly being TRBD1 (6 bases). CDR1 is MDHEN and CDR2 is SYDVKM in the germline V gene. V was trimmed by 2 bases and J by 6 bases, leaving 12 bases between them. This CDR3 contains 14 residues. The CDR3: CASSLPNTGDTQYF. CDR3 nucleotide sequence: TGTGCCAGCAGTTTACCCAACACAGGGGATACGCAGTATTTT.

V and J are TRBV5-1 and TRBJ2-1; D is tentatively TRBD1 or TRBD2 (5 bases each). CDR1 and CDR2 from the germline V gene are SGHRS and YFSETQ. The V gene lost 0 bases and the J gene lost 9 bases, with 10 bases spanning the gap. The CDR3 length is 13 residues. In DNA form, the CDR3 reads TGCGCCAGCAGCTTGGGTGGGGCGGGTGAGCAGTTCTTC. Its translation: CASSLGGAGEQFF.

V usage is TRBV6-2 or TRBV6-3 and J usage is TRBJ1-1, with D unresolved. Germline values: CDR1 MNHEY, CDR2 SVGEGT. Trimming removed 6 bases from V and 2 bases from J, with 7 bases in between. The CDR3 is 12 residues long. CDR3 coding DNA: TGTGCCAGCAGAGCTACAAACACTGAAGCTTTCTTT. This sequence encodes CASRATNTEAFF.